Presented here are 32 T cell receptor beta chains from one specimen sequenced in a study of CD8+ T cells in alopecia areata. Extracted RNA was reverse transcribed, and the resulting cDNA served as sequencing template. Profiling relied on immunoSEQ multiplex PCR, and the TCRdb table lists in-frame clones only, not all of them. This sample has about 5,900 clones, with 55% to 65% found just once. Treatment described: oral pan-JAK inhibitor, 5-10 mg twice daily. Obtained from alopecia areata patients were lesional scalp punch biopsies along with peripheral blood. The sequencing here drew on skin, taken between weeks 30 and 35, from a patient treated with tofacitinib. The receptor set was obtained from a human donor with alopecia areata.

CDR3 loop: CASSIVVRGTGRNEQFF. The CDR3 nucleotides are TGTGCCAGTAGTATCGTGGTTAGGGGGACAGGTAGGAATGAGCAGTTCTTC. This chain joins TRBV19 and TRBJ2-1; the match to TRBD1 covers 8 bases. J lost 7 bases, V lost 3 bases, and 14 bases had no gene match. CDR1 and CDR2 (germline): LNHDA, SQIVND (reference sequence). CDR3 length equals 17 residues.

This clone qualifies as large. The rearrangement joins TRBV6-6 to TRBJ1-1; D not certain. The V gene's germline CDR1 is MNHNY and CDR2 SVGAGI (reference sequence). CDR3 length equals 11 residues. Trimming pared 6 bases from V and 2 bases from J, leaving 4 bases between. The CDR3 DNA follows: TGTGCCAGCAGCTCCAACACTGAAGCTTTCTTT. It yields the protein CASSSNTEAFF.

V is TRBV30 and J is TRBJ1-4; D might be TRBD1 (5 bases). The CDR3 has 14 residues. V shed 1 base and J shed 7 bases, with 13 bases lying between them. Germline CDR1 is GTSNPN and CDR2 is SVGIG (reference sequence). CDR3 amino acids: CAWSEDISAEKLFF. For the CDR3, the DNA is TGTGCCTGGAGTGAGGACATTTCAGCTGAAAAACTGTTTTTT.

The chain links TRBV25-1 to TRBJ2-1, with TRBD2 as a possible D gene (6 bases). Trimming removed 3 bases from V and 0 bases from J, with 9 bases in between. This CDR3 is 15 amino acids long. Per the germline V gene, CDR1 is MGHDK and CDR2 is SYGVNS. CDR3 amino acids: CASSEAGSSYNEQFF. The CDR3 bases are TGTGCCAGCAGTGAGGCGGGGAGCTCCTACAATGAGCAGTTCTTC.

Of note for this clone: The sample holds other DNA sequences that translate to the same CDR3. The genes are TRBV9 and TRBJ1-1; tentatively, D is TRBD1 (5 bases). Germline-derived CDR1 and CDR2 are SGDLS and YYNGEE. There are 14 residues in the CDR3. Trimming shortened V by 2 bases and J by 1 base, and 9 bases separated the two germline ends. CDR3 sequence reads: CASSVGTENTEAFF. CDR3 coding DNA: TGTGCCAGCAGCGTTGGGACGGAGAACACTGAAGCTTTCTTT.

This clone was seen a single time. The chain is built from TRBV11-2 and TRBJ2-1, with 7 bases aligning to TRBD1. This CDR3 comprises 16 residues. CDR1 and CDR2 (germline): SGHAT, FQNNGV. V trimming: 4 bases; J trimming: 3 bases; junction bases outside the gene matches: 9. CDR3 loop: CASSSGTESLYNEQFF. In DNA, the CDR3 is TGTGCCAGCAGCTCCGGGACAGAATCCCTCTACAATGAGCAGTTCTTC.

In DNA, the CDR3 is TGTGCCAGCAGCTTTAGCGCCTACAATGAGCAGTTCTTC. It specifies CASSFSAYNEQFF. The rearrangement uses TRBV11-2 and TRBJ2-1; weak D call: TRBD2 (5 bases). From germline, CDR1 is SGHAT and CDR2 FQNNGV. Deletions cut 3 bases from V and 2 bases from J, with 5 bases between. The CDR3 covers 13 residues. The full variable domain, its missing parts supplied by reference TRBV11-2 and TRBJ2-1, is EAGVAQSPRYKIIEKRQSVAFWCNPISGHATLYWYQQILGQGPKLLIQFQNNGVVDDSQLPKDRFSAERLKGVDSTLKIQPAKLEDSAVYLCASSFSAYNEQFFGPGTRLTVL.

This clone was observed a single time. This sequence joins TRBV6-6 and TRBJ2-7, with TRBD2 matching 11 bases. Per germline, CDR1 MNHNY and CDR2 SVGAGI (reference sequence). V shed 0 bases, J shed 3 bases, and the junction held 4 bases outside the gene matches. CDR3 size: 16 residues. CDR3 sequence (DNA): TGTGCCAGCAGTTACTCGACTAGCGGGGTAAGCTACGAGCAGTACTTC. The encoded protein is CASSYSTSGVSYEQYF.

The chain employs TRBV30 and TRBJ2-7; unclear D gene. Trimming stripped 2 bases from V and 3 bases from J, with 5 bases between. The CDR3 spans 11 residues. The germline CDR1 and CDR2 sequences are GTSNPN and SVGIG (reference sequence). The CDR3 loop reads CAWSSSYEQYF. In DNA form, the CDR3 reads TGTGCCTGGAGTTCTAGCTACGAGCAGTACTTC.

The rearrangement uses TRBV19 and TRBJ2-5, with 9 bases matching TRBD2. The germline V gene encodes CDR1 LNHDA and CDR2 SQIVND (reference sequence). The junction had 8 bases not matched to a gene; V was cut back by 6 bases and J by 3 bases. The CDR3 loop spans 15 amino acids. CDR3 bases: TGTGCCAGTAGCCCGTGGATAGCGGGGGAAGAGACCCAGTACTTC. It yields the protein CASSPWIAGEETQYF.

The rearrangement uses TRBV7-9 and TRBJ2-1; maybe TRBD1 (5 bases). CDR1 is SEHNR, CDR2 FQNEAQ, per germline (reference sequence). V was pared by 4 bases and J by 10 bases, with 11 bases between. There are 12 residues in the CDR3. The CDR3 spells CASSSAYREQFF. In DNA form, the CDR3 reads TGTGCCAGCAGCTCAGCCTACAGGGAGCAGTTCTTC.

In its sample, this clone was seen once. The chain uses TRBV9 and TRBJ2-1; D is possibly TRBD1 or TRBD2 (5 bases each). V was trimmed by 0 bases and J by 8 bases, leaving 12 bases between them. The CDR3 length is 14 residues. CDR1 is SGDLS and CDR2 is YYNGEE in the germline V gene. In DNA form, the CDR3 reads TGTGCCAGCAGCGTAGCTCCGGGGCGGGATGAGCAGTTCTTC. This gives the protein CASSVAPGRDEQFF.

The rearrangement joins TRBV6-1 to TRBJ2-1; unclear D gene. Germline CDR1 is MNHNS and CDR2 is SASEGT. The V end lost 6 bases, the J end lost 6 bases, and 15 bases lay between the germline ends. The CDR3 runs 14 residues. This CDR3 is CASSSFQIGNEQFF. The CDR3 DNA is TGTGCCAGCAGCTCGTTCCAAATCGGCAATGAGCAGTTCTTC.

J is TRBJ1-1 and V is TRBV7-9; D gene unclear. V was clipped by 5 bases and J by 1 base, with 11 bases between them. This CDR3 contains 14 residues. In germline, CDR1 is SEHNR, CDR2 FQNEAQ (reference sequence). The DNA of the CDR3 is TGTGCCAGCAGCCCAAGGCAGAGGAACACTGAAGCTTTCTTT. Translation: CASSPRQRNTEAFF.

The chain employs TRBV4-2 and TRBJ2-7; no firm D call. V lost 0 bases, J lost 5 bases, and 8 bases lay in between. CDR3 length: 13 residues. Germline CDR1 reads LGHNA; CDR2 reads YNFKEQ. CDR3: CASSQDLEHEQYF. The CDR3 DNA is TGTGCCAGCAGCCAAGATCTGGAGCACGAGCAGTACTTC.

This clone occurred a few times. The chain carries TRBV15 and TRBJ2-1; 11 nucleotides match TRBD2. Germline CDR1 and CDR2: LNHNV and YYDKDF (reference sequence). This CDR3 comprises 16 residues. V lost 3 bases, J lost 4 bases, and 5 bases stayed unmatched. The CDR3 here is CATSSRLAGIYNEQFF. The CDR3 DNA sequence: TGTGCCACCAGCAGCAGACTAGCGGGAATTTACAATGAGCAGTTCTTC.

A few counts support this clone. J is TRBJ2-7 and V is TRBV6-1, with D perhaps matching TRBD1 or TRBD2 (5 bases each). The V gene's germline CDR1 is MNHNS and CDR2 SASEGT. CDR3 length: 11 residues. V lost 10 bases and J 3 bases, leaving 10 bases between the germline ends. The CDR3 sequence: CATGAYYEQYF. Written as DNA, the CDR3 is TGTGCCACCGGGGCGTACTACGAGCAGTACTTC.

This chain connects TRBV6-6 to TRBJ1-1; D not certain. Germline CDR1 and CDR2: MNHNY and SVGAGI (reference sequence). The V and J ends lost 7 bases and 4 bases respectively, with 10 bases between them. The CDR3 is made up of 12 amino acids. The chain's CDR3 is CASIQRGTEAFF. The CDR3 coding sequence is TGTGCCAGCATCCAACGGGGCACTGAAGCTTTCTTT.

The rearrangement links TRBV29-1 to TRBJ1-1, with no clear D. The CDR3 consists of 14 residues. From germline, CDR1 is SQVTM and CDR2 ANQGSEA. Trimming cost V 5 bases and J 5 bases, with 18 bases left between them. Here the CDR3 reads CSVSPHLRRTEAFF. Written as DNA, the CDR3 is TGCAGCGTTTCGCCCCATCTCAGACGGACTGAAGCTTTCTTT.

The chain is built from TRBV7-3 and TRBJ2-1, with D unresolved. Trimming removed 5 bases at V and 9 bases at J, with 8 bases between. The CDR3 loop spans 11 amino acids. Germline CDR1 SGHTA, CDR2 FQGTGA. CDR3 coding DNA: TGTGCCAGCAGCCCTCCCGGTGAGCAGTTCTTC. This sequence encodes CASSPPGEQFF.

This clone was counted a few times. The chain carries TRBV9 and TRBJ2-7, with D possibly being TRBD2 (6 bases). CDR1 and CDR2 (germline): SGDLS, YYNGEE. There are 14 residues in the CDR3. Trimming shortened V by 0 bases and J by 5 bases, and 12 bases separated the two germline ends. CDR3 sequence reads: CASSVGGVADEQYF. The CDR3, as DNA: TGTGCCAGCAGCGTAGGGGGGGTTGCGGACGAGCAGTACTTC. The complete variable domain, with remaining parts taken from reference TRBV9 and TRBJ2-7, reads DSGVTQTPKHLITATGQRVTLRCSPRSGDLSVYWYQQSLDQGLQFLIQYYNGEERAKGNILERFSAQQFPDLHSELNLSSLELGDSALYFCASSVGGVADEQYFGPGTRLTVT.

This chain joins TRBV5-4 and TRBJ2-7; 9 bases agree with TRBD1. Per the germline V gene, CDR1 is SGHNT and CDR2 is YYREEE (reference sequence). The CDR3 spans 16 residues. Trimming at V came to 4 bases and at J to 4 bases, leaving 12 bases not matched to a gene. This chain's CDR3 is CASSEGGTGMIYEQYF. The CDR3 region has the DNA TGTGCCAGCAGCGAAGGGGGGACAGGGATGATTTACGAGCAGTACTTC.

The chain recombines TRBV7-9 with TRBJ1-6; D is ambiguous. The germline CDR1 and CDR2 sequences are SEHNR and FQNEAQ (reference sequence). CDR3 length: 18 amino acids. V shed 1 base and J shed 0 bases, with 13 bases lying between them. The CDR3 DNA reads TGTGCCAGCAGCTTAGGGCAGCTCCTAAGCTCCTATAATTCACCCCTCCACTTT. This codes for CASSLGQLLSSYNSPLHF.

The chain uses TRBV18 and TRBJ2-2; weak D call: TRBD2 (6 bases). This CDR3 comprises 17 residues. V gave up 7 bases and J gave up 0 bases, with 18 bases separating them. The germline V gene has CDR1 KGHSH and CDR2 LQKENI. This CDR3 is CASYGGAKTSNTGELFF. CDR3 coding DNA: TGTGCCAGCTACGGAGGGGCAAAAACCTCGAACACCGGGGAGCTGTTTTTT.

J is TRBJ1-2 and V is TRBV7-9, with unresolved D. The CDR3 is 13 residues long. The germline V gene has CDR1 SEHNR and CDR2 FQNEAQ (reference sequence). Trimming stripped 3 bases from V and 4 bases from J, with 9 bases between. CDR3 sequence reads: CASSFTALYGYTF. Here the CDR3 DNA reads TGTGCCAGCAGCTTCACAGCCCTCTATGGCTACACCTTC.

V and J are TRBV28 and TRBJ1-3; D is unresolved. The CDR3 covers 18 residues. CDR1 and CDR2 from the germline V gene are MDHEN and SYDVKM. Between the trimmed V and J ends, which lost 1 base and 0 bases, there was a span of 16 bases. CDR3 loop: CASSLSPRLQLSGNTIYF. CDR3 DNA: TGTGCCAGCAGTTTATCCCCAAGGTTACAGCTCTCTGGAAACACCATATATTTT.

The chain joins TRBV5-1 to TRBJ2-6; D perhaps matches TRBD1 (6 bases). The CDR3 is 15 residues long. Trimming stripped 2 bases from V and 4 bases from J, with 10 bases between. Germline V CDR1 and CDR2: SGHRS, YFSETQ. CDR3 DNA: TGCGCCAGCAGCTTCCAGGGGCCCGGGGCCAACGTCCTGACTTTC. Protein sequence: CASSFQGPGANVLTF.

This clone showed up just a few times. V gene TRBV9 combines with J gene TRBJ2-1; tentatively, D is TRBD1 (8 bases). Trimming cost V 4 bases and J 0 bases, with 17 bases left between them. The CDR3 is made up of 17 amino acids. Germline V gene lookup returns CDR1 SGDLS and CDR2 YYNGEE. As DNA, the CDR3 is TGTGCCAGCAGCCCCAGGGGGCGGGGGAGCTCCTACAATGAGCAGTTCTTC. It codes for CASSPRGRGSSYNEQFF.

The J gene is TRBJ2-6, the V gene TRBV5-1; either TRBD1 or TRBD2 may supply D (6 bases each). The CDR3 is 15 residues long. Germline CDR1 and CDR2: SGHRS and YFSETQ. Trimming left V 4 bases short and J 0 bases short, with 8 bases between. Here the CDR3 reads CASSGGGSGANVLTF. As DNA, the CDR3 is TGCGCCAGCAGCGGAGGGGGCTCTGGGGCCAACGTCCTGACTTTC.

The table lists this clone with a few counts. The chain uses TRBV5-4 and TRBJ2-7, with 10 positions matching TRBD1. The J segment lost 7 bases and the V segment lost 4 bases, leaving 5 bases of the junction unmatched. The germline V gene encodes CDR1 SGHNT and CDR2 YYREEE (reference sequence). This CDR3 comprises 13 residues. CDR3 amino acids: CASSPGQGWEQYF. DNA for the CDR3: TGTGCCAGCAGCCCGGGACAGGGGTGGGAGCAGTACTTC. Full variable domain (missing parts from reference TRBV5-4 and TRBJ2-7): ETGVTQSPTHLIKTRGQQVTLRCSSQSGHNTVSWYQQALGQGPQFIFQYYREEENGRGNFPPRFSGLQFPNYSSELNVNALELDDSALYLCASSPGQGWEQYFGPGTRLTVT.

The chain links TRBV5-4 to TRBJ2-3; D possibly corresponds to TRBD2 (7 bases). The CDR3 has 16 residues. The germline gives CDR1 SGHNT, CDR2 YYREEE (reference sequence). Trimming shortened V by 4 bases and J by 3 bases, and 18 bases separated the two germline ends. This CDR3 is CASSPAAGRGTDTQYF. CDR3 nucleotide sequence: TGTGCCAGCAGCCCGGCCGCAGGGAGGGGGACAGATACGCAGTATTTT.

V is TRBV6-1 and J is TRBJ2-1, with D possibly matching TRBD1 (6 bases). Trimming stripped 5 bases from V and 5 bases from J, with 10 bases between. The CDR3 has 13 residues. CDR1 MNHNS and CDR2 SASEGT come from the germline V gene. As DNA, the CDR3 is TGTGCCAGCAGTTTCAACAGGGACAATGAGCAGTTCTTC. It is translated as CASSFNRDNEQFF.